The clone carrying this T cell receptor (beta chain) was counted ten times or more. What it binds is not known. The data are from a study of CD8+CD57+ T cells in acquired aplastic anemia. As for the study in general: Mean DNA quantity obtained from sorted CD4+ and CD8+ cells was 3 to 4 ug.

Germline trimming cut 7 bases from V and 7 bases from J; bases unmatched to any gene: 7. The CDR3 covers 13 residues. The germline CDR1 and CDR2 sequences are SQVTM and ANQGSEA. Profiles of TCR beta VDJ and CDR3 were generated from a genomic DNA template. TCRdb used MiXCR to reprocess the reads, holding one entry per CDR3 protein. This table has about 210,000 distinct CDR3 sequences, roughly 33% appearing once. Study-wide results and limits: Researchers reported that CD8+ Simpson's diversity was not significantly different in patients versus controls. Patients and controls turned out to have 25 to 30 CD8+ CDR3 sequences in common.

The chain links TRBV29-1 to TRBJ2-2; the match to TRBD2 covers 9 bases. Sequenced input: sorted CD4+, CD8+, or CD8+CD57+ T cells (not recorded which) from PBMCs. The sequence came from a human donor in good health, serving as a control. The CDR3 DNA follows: TGCAGCGGACGGACTAGCGTCGACGGGGAGCTGTTTTTT. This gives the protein CSGRTSVDGELFF.